These 8 T cell receptor beta chains share one sample of origin, sequenced in a study of OX40 agonist ivuxolimab in advanced cancers. Measured with immunoSEQ multiplex PCR; TCRdb has only the in-frame clones, and not every one. This table has about 89,000 clones, over 75% appearing once. The sequencing used CD4+ or CD8+ T cells sorted from blood, collected in a trial of the OX40 agonist ivuxolimab. The receptors derive from an adult with an advanced solid tumor such as melanoma, head and neck, liver or kidney cancer.

This sequence joins TRBV5-5 and TRBJ2-7; 8 positions match TRBD1. Trimming took 1 base from V and 1 from J; bases not matched to a gene: 4. The CDR3 is made up of 15 amino acids. Germline CDR1 is SGHKS and CDR2 is YYEKEE (reference sequence). This CDR3 reads CASSLQGARSYEQYF. CDR3 in DNA: TGTGCCAGCAGCTTGCAGGGGGCGCGGTCCTACGAGCAGTACTTC.

The chain uses TRBV7-2 and TRBJ2-7; D is possibly TRBD1 (7 bases). Trimming stripped 5 bases from V and 0 bases from J, with 14 bases between. Germline CDR1 is SGHTA and CDR2 is FQGNSA. The CDR3 covers 15 residues. The CDR3 is CASSPRRGPSYEQYF. CDR3 nucleotide sequence: TGTGCCAGCAGCCCAAGGAGGGGGCCCTCCTACGAGCAGTACTTC.

J is TRBJ1-2 and V is TRBV6-1, with D uncertain. The CDR3 runs to 15 residues. The V and J ends lost 1 base and 4 bases respectively, with 13 bases between them. Per germline, CDR1 MNHNS and CDR2 SASEGT. The CDR3 reads CASSEDPAGPYGYTF. For the CDR3, the DNA is TGTGCCAGCAGTGAAGACCCGGCAGGACCCTATGGCTACACCTTC.

The V call is TRBV12-5, the J call TRBJ2-3; 9 bases agree with TRBD2. The CDR3 runs to 16 residues. Per germline, CDR1 LGHNT and CDR2 FRNRAP. V lost 4 bases and J lost 3; bases outside the gene matches: 8. The CDR3 region is CASGSPSGVWTDTQYF. For the CDR3, the DNA is TGTGCTAGTGGTTCGCCTAGCGGGGTCTGGACAGATACGCAGTATTTT.

The chain has TRBV6-1 and TRBJ1-2; 9 positions match TRBD1. Germline CDR1 reads MNHNS; CDR2 reads SASEGT. This CDR3 is 15 amino acids long. The V gene end was trimmed by 2 bases and the J gene end by 10 bases; junction bases not matched to a gene: 11. The CDR3 region has the DNA TGTGCCAGCAGTGAACACGCTGGACAGGGGCCCTTCTACACCTTC. It encodes CASSEHAGQGPFYTF.

The gene calls are TRBV6-5 and TRBJ1-2; D not certain. Trimming stripped 0 bases from V and 3 bases from J, with 11 bases between. The CDR3 runs 15 residues. Germline V gene sequence: CDR1 MNHEY, CDR2 SVGAGI. In DNA form, the CDR3 reads TGTGCCAGCAGTTACTCGGCCGGGGTAGACTATGGCTACACCTTC. Encoded protein: CASSYSAGVDYGYTF.

The genes are TRBV10-1 and TRBJ2-7; D ambiguous. V lost 0 bases to trimming and J lost 4 bases, with 10 bases between them. The CDR3 spans 14 residues. CDR1 and CDR2 (germline): WNHNN, SYGVQD (reference sequence). The CDR3 DNA sequence: TGCGCCAGCAGTGAGTCGTTCAGACCTTACGAGCAGTACTTC. The encoded protein is CASSESFRPYEQYF.

This chain links TRBV5-1 with TRBJ2-7; TRBD1 aligns across 7 bases. The CDR3 is 12 amino acids. Germline V gene lookup returns CDR1 SGHRS and CDR2 YFSETQ. V lost 4 bases to trimming and J lost 5 bases; unmatched junction nucleotides: 3. CDR3 region: CASSPDRNEQYF. For the CDR3, the DNA is TGCGCCAGCAGCCCGGACAGGAACGAGCAGTACTTC.